These 18 T cell receptor beta chains were sequenced from one sample in a study of T cell repertoires in cytomegalovirus infection. TCRdb re-derived calls from the reads in MiXCR, one entry per CDR3 protein. The sample carries roughly 320,000 distinct CDR3 sequences, 9.6% recorded once. The specimen was PBMCs. These TCRs come from a human donor in good health (CMV status not recorded). Some clones in this sample may be carry-over from other donors' samples.

This clonotype was observed at least ten times. V gene TRBV10-3 combines with J gene TRBJ1-6; unclear D gene. V was clipped by 2 bases and J by 4 bases, with 12 bases between them. In germline, CDR1 is ENHRY, CDR2 SYGVKD. The CDR3 is 16 amino acids. The CDR3 DNA is TGTGCCATCAGTGAGCCCGGGGATGGATATAATTCACCCCTCCACTTT. This translates into CAISEPGDGYNSPLHF.

This clonotype was counted many times. This sequence joins TRBV6-1 and TRBJ1-3; 7 bases fit TRBD1. There are 14 residues in the CDR3. The J segment lost 5 bases and the V segment lost 5 bases, leaving 6 bases of the junction unmatched. CDR1 MNHNS and CDR2 SASEGT come from the germline V gene. CDR3 sequence reads: CASSLDRERNTIYF. The DNA of the CDR3 is TGTGCCAGCAGTCTCGACAGGGAACGAAACACCATATATTTT.

In this sample, this clonotype turned up a few times. This chain links TRBV10-3 with TRBJ1-2; a possible D gene is TRBD1 (6 bases). The V gene lost 6 bases and the J gene lost 2 bases, with 10 bases spanning the gap. This CDR3 is 13 amino acids long. Germline CDR1 is ENHRY and CDR2 is SYGVKD. CDR3 DNA sequence: TGTGCCATCAGCCTTGACAGGAACTATGGCTACACCTTC. Translated, it gives CAISLDRNYGYTF.

This clonotype occurred many times. The genes are TRBV28 and TRBJ1-1; D unresolved. From germline, CDR1 is MDHEN and CDR2 SYDVKM. This CDR3 spans 12 amino acids. Deletions cut 6 bases from V and 1 base from J, with 6 bases between. In DNA form, the CDR3 reads TGTGCCAGCAGCAACAGGAACACTGAAGCTTTCTTT. Amino acid sequence: CASSNRNTEAFF.

The chain carries TRBV10-3 and TRBJ1-5; unclear D gene. CDR1 is ENHRY, CDR2 SYGVKD, per germline. The CDR3 totals 14 residues. The V gene lost 4 bases and the J gene lost 3 bases, with 10 bases spanning the gap. CDR3 nucleotide sequence: TGTGCCATCAGTGCTCGGACGTCCAATCAGCCCCAGCATTTT. Its protein product is CAISARTSNQPQHF.

This clonotype was seen ten or more times. The rearrangement uses TRBV5-1 and TRBJ2-3, with TRBD1 matching 7 bases. V dropped 7 bases and J dropped 2; count of bases not matched to a gene: 7. Germline V gives CDR1 SGHRS, CDR2 YFSETQ. The length of the CDR3 is 14 residues. CDR3 protein: CASRSGQSTDTQYF. DNA for the CDR3: TGCGCCAGCCGCTCGGGACAGTCCACAGATACGCAGTATTTT.

This clonotype was counted many times. The chain employs TRBV25-1 and TRBJ2-6, with a possible D match to TRBD1 (5 bases). Trimming stripped 0 bases from V and 0 bases from J, with 15 bases between. This CDR3 contains 19 residues. Germline values: CDR1 MGHDK, CDR2 SYGVNS. CDR3: CASSEYLTEAYSGANVLTF. DNA for the CDR3: TGTGCCAGCAGTGAATATTTGACAGAAGCTTACTCTGGGGCCAACGTCCTGACTTTC.

This clonotype was seen at least ten times. The chain recombines TRBV29-1 with TRBJ1-2; D is uncertain. V lost 3 bases to trimming and J lost 3 bases, with 8 bases between them. Germline V gene data show CDR1 as SQVTM and CDR2 as ANQGSEA. CDR3 length equals 12 residues. The CDR3 sequence is CSVDIPDYGYTF. The CDR3, as DNA: TGCAGCGTTGACATCCCAGACTATGGCTACACCTTC.

Ten or more counts support this clonotype. The rearrangement links TRBV5-1 to TRBJ1-1, with a weak D call TRBD1 (6 bases). From germline, CDR1 is SGHRS and CDR2 YFSETQ. With 4 bases removed from V and 1 base from J, the gap between germline ends came to 8 bases. There are 13 residues in the CDR3. The CDR3 DNA follows: TGCGCCAGCAGCATGGGACAGAACACTGAAGCTTTCTTT. This codes for CASSMGQNTEAFF.

The table lists this clonotype with many counts. This rearrangement joins TRBV7-9 to TRBJ1-4, with D hard to call. The CDR3 loop spans 13 amino acids. V lost 2 bases and J lost 8, with 9 bases in between. CDR1 is SEHNR, CDR2 FQNEAQ, per germline (reference sequence). The CDR3 coding sequence is TGTGCCAGCAGCTTACCCAGCCTAGAAAAACTGTTTTTT. Amino acid sequence: CASSLPSLEKLFF.

This clonotype has at least ten counts. This chain links TRBV10-3 with TRBJ2-5, with 7 bases fitting TRBD2. Germline V lookup: CDR1 ENHRY, CDR2 SYGVKD. The CDR3 totals 16 residues. With 3 bases clipped from V and 1 base from J, the junction kept 8 bases outside the gene matches. CDR3 sequence reads: CAISDPSGAIQETQYF. CDR3 DNA sequence: TGTGCCATCAGTGACCCGAGCGGGGCGATCCAAGAGACCCAGTACTTC.

This clonotype was found a few times. The junction and the germline gene differ at one end; a read error may be behind it. The J gene is TRBJ2-5, the V gene TRBV7-7, with D unresolved. CDR1 is SSHAT and CDR2 is FNYEAQ in the germline V gene (reference sequence). CDR3 length equals 13 residues. DNA for the CDR3: TGTGCTAGCAGCCCGCGGCCCCAAGAGACCCAGTACTTC. This sequence encodes CASSPRPQETQYF.

This clonotype was recorded a few times. CDR3 sequence reads: CASSLSTGFGGYTF. CDR3 DNA: TGTGCCAGTAGTCTATCAACAGGGTTCGGTGGCTACACCTTC. The chain combines TRBV19 with TRBJ1-2; tentatively, D is TRBD1 (6 bases). The CDR3 is 14 amino acids. The V end was cut by 5 bases, the J end by 7 bases, with 17 bases between. Germline assignment: CDR1 LNHDA and CDR2 SQIVND (reference sequence). Variable domain in full (rest from reference TRBV19 and TRBJ1-2): DGGITQSPKYLFRKEGQNVTLSCEQNLNHDAMYWYRQDPGQGLRLIYYSQIVNDFQKGDIAEGYSVSREKKESFPLTVTSAQKNPTAFYLCASSLSTGFGGYTFGSGTRLTVV.

This clonotype has a handful of counts. The chain carries TRBV5-5 and TRBJ2-7; 9 bases are shared with TRBD2. CDR3 length equals 15 residues. The ends lost 0 bases at V and 3 bases at J; junction bases unmatched: 4. Germline V gene lookup returns CDR1 SGHKS and CDR2 YYEKEE (reference sequence). The CDR3, as DNA: TGTGCCAGCAGCTTGGCGGCGGGGGGGTTCTACGAGCAGTACGTC. Translated: CASSLAAGGFYEQYV.

The table lists this clonotype with many counts. The J gene is TRBJ1-6, the V gene TRBV7-2, with D unclear. The V end lost 4 bases, the J end lost 7 bases, and 11 bases lay between the germline ends. CDR3 size: 14 residues. The germline V gene encodes CDR1 SGHTA and CDR2 FQGNSA. The CDR3 DNA follows: TGTGCCAGCAGCTCAGATTCGGGCAATTCACCCCTCCACTTT. This translates into CASSSDSGNSPLHF.

Many counts were recorded for this clonotype. This rearrangement joins TRBV29-1 to TRBJ2-2; D unresolved. Germline V gene data show CDR1 as SQVTM and CDR2 as ANQGSEA. The CDR3 loop spans 13 amino acids. V lost 4 bases and J lost 8, with 14 bases in between. The CDR3 here is CSVGPSTPGELFF. The CDR3 nucleotides are TGCAGCGTTGGACCCTCTACCCCAGGGGAGCTGTTTTTT.

The chain uses TRBV28 and TRBJ2-7; 8 bases line up with TRBD1. V shed 6 bases and J 3 bases; nucleotides not matched to a gene: 7. The CDR3 is 14 amino acids. Germline assignment: CDR1 MDHEN and CDR2 SYDVKM. CDR3 loop: CASRRTGSLYEQYF. The CDR3 DNA reads as TGTGCCAGCAGGAGGACAGGGTCACTCTACGAGCAGTACTTC.

There are many counts of this clonotype. This chain connects TRBV20-1 to TRBJ2-1; D is perhaps TRBD2 (5 bases). Germline-derived CDR1 and CDR2 are DFQATT and SNEGSKA (reference sequence). The ends were cut back, 5 bases at V and 6 bases at J, with 14 bases in the middle. This CDR3 is built from 13 residues. CDR3 DNA sequence: TGCAGTGCTCCCCCGCGGGCGACCAATGAGCAGTTCTTC. Protein sequence: CSAPPRATNEQFF.